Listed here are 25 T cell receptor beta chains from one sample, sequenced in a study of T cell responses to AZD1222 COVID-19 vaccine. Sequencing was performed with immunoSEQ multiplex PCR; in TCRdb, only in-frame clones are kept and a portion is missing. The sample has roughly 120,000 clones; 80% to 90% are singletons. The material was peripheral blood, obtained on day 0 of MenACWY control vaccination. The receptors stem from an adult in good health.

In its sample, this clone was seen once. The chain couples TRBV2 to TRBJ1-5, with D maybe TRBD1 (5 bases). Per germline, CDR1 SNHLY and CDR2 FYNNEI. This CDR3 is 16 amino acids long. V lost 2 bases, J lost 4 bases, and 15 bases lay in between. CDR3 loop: CASSERGSQVNQPQHF. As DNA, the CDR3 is TGTGCCAGCAGTGAAAGGGGTAGTCAGGTTAATCAGCCCCAGCATTTT.

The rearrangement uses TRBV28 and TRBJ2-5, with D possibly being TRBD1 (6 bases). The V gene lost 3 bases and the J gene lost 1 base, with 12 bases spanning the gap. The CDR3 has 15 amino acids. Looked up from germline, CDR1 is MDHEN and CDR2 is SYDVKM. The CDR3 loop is CASSFVSGAQETQYF. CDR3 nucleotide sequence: TGTGCCAGCAGTTTCGTATCAGGGGCCCAAGAGACCCAGTACTTC. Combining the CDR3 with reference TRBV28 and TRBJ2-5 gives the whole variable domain DVKVTQSSRYLVKRTGEKVFLECVQDMDHENMFWYRQDPGLGLRLIYFSYDVKMKEKGDIPEGYSVSREKKERFSLILESASTNQTSMYLCASSFVSGAQETQYFGPGTRLLVL.

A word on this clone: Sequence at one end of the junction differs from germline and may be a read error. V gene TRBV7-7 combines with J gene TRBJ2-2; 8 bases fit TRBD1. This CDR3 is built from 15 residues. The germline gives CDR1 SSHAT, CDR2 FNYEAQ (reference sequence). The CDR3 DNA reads TGTGCTAGCAGCCAGACAGGGGCGAACACCGGGGAGCTGTTTTTT. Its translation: CASSQTGANTGELFF.

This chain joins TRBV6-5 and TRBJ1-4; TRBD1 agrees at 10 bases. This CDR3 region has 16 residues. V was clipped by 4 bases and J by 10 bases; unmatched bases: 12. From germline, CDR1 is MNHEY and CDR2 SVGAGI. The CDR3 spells CASSSMPGQGFGKLFF. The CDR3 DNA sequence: TGTGCCAGCAGTTCTATGCCGGGACAGGGGTTTGGAAAACTGTTTTTT.

The CDR3 spells CASSLEKGQETQYF. The CDR3 bases are TGTGCCAGCAGCCTCGAGAAGGGTCAAGAGACCCAGTACTTC. The rearrangement joins TRBV7-2 to TRBJ2-5; D unresolved. Deletions cut 5 bases from V and 2 bases from J, with 12 bases between. CDR3 size: 14 residues. Germline V CDR1 and CDR2: SGHTA, FQGNSA.

The CDR3 nucleotides are TGTGCCAGCAGTTACGGATTGGGGGCCCGGACAGATACGCAGTATTTT. Protein: CASSYGLGARTDTQYF. The chain couples TRBV6-5 to TRBJ2-3; perhaps TRBD1 as D (6 bases). The V gene's germline CDR1 is MNHEY and CDR2 SVGAGI. V lost 2 bases and J lost 3, with 15 bases in between. There are 16 residues in the CDR3.

CDR3 bases: TGCGCCAGCAGTGACAGCCGTTCCAATCAGCCCCAGCATTTT. Protein sequence: CASSDSRSNQPQHF. The chain combines TRBV10-2 with TRBJ1-5; D gene unclear. This CDR3 contains 14 residues. The germline V gene encodes CDR1 WSHSY and CDR2 SAAADI. The V and J ends lost 3 bases and 3 bases respectively, with 9 bases between them.

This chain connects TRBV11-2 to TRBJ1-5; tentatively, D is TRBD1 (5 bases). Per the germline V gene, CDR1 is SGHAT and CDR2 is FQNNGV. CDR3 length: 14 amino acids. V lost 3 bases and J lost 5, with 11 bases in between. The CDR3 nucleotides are TGTGCCAGCAGCTTGCAGGGTGGGGATCAGCCCCAGCATTTT. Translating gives CASSLQGGDQPQHF. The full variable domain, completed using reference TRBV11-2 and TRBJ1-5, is EAGVAQSPRYKIIEKRQSVAFWCNPISGHATLYWYQQILGQGPKLLIQFQNNGVVDDSQLPKDRFSAERLKGVDSTLKIQPAKLEDSAVYLCASSLQGGDQPQHFGDGTRLSIL.

CDR3 coding DNA: TGCGCCAGCAGCCTCCAGGGGACCGGGGAGCTGTTTTTT. This gives the protein CASSLQGTGELFF. The chain uses TRBV4-3 and TRBJ2-2; D is perhaps TRBD1 (6 bases). Looked up from germline, CDR1 is LGHNA and CDR2 is YSLEER. The CDR3 has 13 residues. Trimming removed 4 bases from V and 5 bases from J, with 8 bases in between.

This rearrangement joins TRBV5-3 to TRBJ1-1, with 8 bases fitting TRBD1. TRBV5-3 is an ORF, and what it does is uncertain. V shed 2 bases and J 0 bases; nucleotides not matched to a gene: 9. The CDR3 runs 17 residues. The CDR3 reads CARSFRQGKSMNTEAFF. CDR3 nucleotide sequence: TGTGCCAGAAGCTTTAGACAGGGGAAGTCCATGAACACTGAAGCTTTCTTT.

CDR3 region: CASSSGARGNSPLHF. The DNA of the CDR3 is TGTGCCAGCAGCTCGGGCGCCCGAGGCAATTCACCCCTCCACTTT. The rearrangement uses TRBV27 and TRBJ1-6; D uncertain. This CDR3 has 15 residues. Germline lookup yields CDR1 MNHEY and CDR2 SMNVEV (reference sequence). Trimming removed 6 bases at V and 7 bases at J, with 16 bases between.

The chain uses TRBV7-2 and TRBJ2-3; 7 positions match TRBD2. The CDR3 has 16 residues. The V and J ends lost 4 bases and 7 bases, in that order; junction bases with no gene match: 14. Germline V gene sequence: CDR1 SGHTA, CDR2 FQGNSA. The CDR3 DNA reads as TGTGCCAGCAGCTCTAAGTTGGGGACTACCCAACATACGCAGTATTTT. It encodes CASSSKLGTTQHTQYF. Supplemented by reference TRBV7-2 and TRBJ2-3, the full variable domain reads GAGVSQSPSNKVTEKGKDVELRCDPISGHTALYWYRQSLGQGLEFLIYFQGNSAPDKSGLPSDRFSAERTGGSVSTLTIQRTQQEDSAVYLCASSSKLGTTQHTQYFGPGTRLTVL.

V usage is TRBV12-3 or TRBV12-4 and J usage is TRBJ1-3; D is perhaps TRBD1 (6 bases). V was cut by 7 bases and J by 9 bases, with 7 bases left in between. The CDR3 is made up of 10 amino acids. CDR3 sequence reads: CASKGGTIYF. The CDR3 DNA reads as TGTGCCAGCAAGGGGGGCACCATATATTTT.

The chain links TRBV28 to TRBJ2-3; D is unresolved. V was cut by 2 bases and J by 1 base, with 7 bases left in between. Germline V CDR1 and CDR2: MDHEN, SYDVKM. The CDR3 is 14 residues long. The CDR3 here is CASSLSPRTDTQYF. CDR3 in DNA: TGTGCCAGCAGTTTAAGTCCCCGCACAGATACGCAGTATTTT.

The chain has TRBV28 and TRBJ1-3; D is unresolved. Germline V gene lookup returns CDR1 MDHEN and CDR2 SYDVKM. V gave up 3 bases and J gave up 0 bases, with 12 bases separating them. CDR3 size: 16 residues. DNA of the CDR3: TGTGCCAGCAGTTTCGGTACAGCCCTCTCTGGAAACACCATATATTTT. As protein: CASSFGTALSGNTIYF.

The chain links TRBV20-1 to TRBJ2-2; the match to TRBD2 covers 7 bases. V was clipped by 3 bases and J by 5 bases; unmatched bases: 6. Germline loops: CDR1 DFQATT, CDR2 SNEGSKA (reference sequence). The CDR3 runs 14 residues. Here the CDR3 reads CSASWGGSTGELFF. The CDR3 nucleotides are TGCAGTGCTAGTTGGGGGGGTTCGACCGGGGAGCTGTTTTTT.

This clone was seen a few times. Here the CDR3 reads CASKVGGGDAKTQYF. The CDR3, as DNA: TGTGCCAGCAAAGTCGGCGGGGGGGACGCGAAGACCCAGTACTTC. The rearrangement joins TRBV7-2 to TRBJ2-5; TRBD2 aligns across 9 bases. The CDR3 loop spans 15 amino acids. Germline V gene sequence: CDR1 SGHTA, CDR2 FQGNSA. J was trimmed by 6 bases and V by 7 bases; bases with no gene match: 12.

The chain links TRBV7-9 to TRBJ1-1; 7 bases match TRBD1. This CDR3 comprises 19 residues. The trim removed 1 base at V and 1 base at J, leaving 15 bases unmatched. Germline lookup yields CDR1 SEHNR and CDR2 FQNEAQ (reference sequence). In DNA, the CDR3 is TGTGCCAGCAGCTTAGGACGTGGGACGAGGGGACAGAAGAACACTGAAGCTTTCTTT. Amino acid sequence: CASSLGRGTRGQKNTEAFF. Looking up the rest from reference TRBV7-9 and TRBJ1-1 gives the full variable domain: DTGVSQNPRHKITKRGQNVTFRCDPISEHNRLYWYRQTLGQGPEFLTYFQNEAQLEKSRLLSDRFSAERPKGSFSTLEIQRTEQGDSAMYLCASSLGRGTRGQKNTEAFFGQGTRLTVV.

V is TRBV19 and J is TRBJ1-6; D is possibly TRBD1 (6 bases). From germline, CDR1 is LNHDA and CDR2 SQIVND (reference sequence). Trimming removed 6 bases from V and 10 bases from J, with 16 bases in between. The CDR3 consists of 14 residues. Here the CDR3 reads CASSPQGTGSPLHF. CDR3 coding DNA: TGTGCCAGTAGCCCCCAGGGGACGGGCTCACCCCTCCACTTT.

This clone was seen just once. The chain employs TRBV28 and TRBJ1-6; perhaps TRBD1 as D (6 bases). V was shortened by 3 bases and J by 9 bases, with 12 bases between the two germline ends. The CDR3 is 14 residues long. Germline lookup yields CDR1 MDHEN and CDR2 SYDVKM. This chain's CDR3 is CASSFLTDSSPLHF. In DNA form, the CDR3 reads TGTGCCAGCAGTTTTTTAACGGACAGTTCACCCCTCCACTTT. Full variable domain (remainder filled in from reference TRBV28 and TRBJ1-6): DVKVTQSSRYLVKRTGEKVFLECVQDMDHENMFWYRQDPGLGLRLIYFSYDVKMKEKGDIPEGYSVSREKKERFSLILESASTNQTSMYLCASSFLTDSSPLHFGNGTRLTVT.

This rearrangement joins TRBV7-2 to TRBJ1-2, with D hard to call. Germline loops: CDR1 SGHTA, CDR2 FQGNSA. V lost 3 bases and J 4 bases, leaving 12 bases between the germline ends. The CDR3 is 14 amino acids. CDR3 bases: TGTGCCAGCAGCTTTCATTCGCAGAGCTATGGCTACACCTTC. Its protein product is CASSFHSQSYGYTF.

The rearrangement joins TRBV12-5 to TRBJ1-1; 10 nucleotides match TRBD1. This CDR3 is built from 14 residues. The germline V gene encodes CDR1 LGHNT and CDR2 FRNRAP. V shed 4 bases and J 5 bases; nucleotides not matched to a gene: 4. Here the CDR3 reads CASGSGTGVTEAFF. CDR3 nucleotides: TGTGCTAGTGGTTCCGGGACAGGGGTGACTGAAGCTTTCTTT.

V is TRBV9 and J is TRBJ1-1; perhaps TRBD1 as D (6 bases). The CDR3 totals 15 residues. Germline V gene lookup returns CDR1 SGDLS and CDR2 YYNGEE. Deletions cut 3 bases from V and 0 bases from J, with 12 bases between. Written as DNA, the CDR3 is TGTGCCAGCAGCGGTCGACAGGACATGAACACTGAAGCTTTCTTT. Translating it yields CASSGRQDMNTEAFF. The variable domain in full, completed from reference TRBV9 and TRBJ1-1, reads DSGVTQTPKHLITATGQRVTLRCSPRSGDLSVYWYQQSLDQGLQFLIQYYNGEERAKGNILERFSAQQFPDLHSELNLSSLELGDSALYFCASSGRQDMNTEAFFGQGTRLTVV.

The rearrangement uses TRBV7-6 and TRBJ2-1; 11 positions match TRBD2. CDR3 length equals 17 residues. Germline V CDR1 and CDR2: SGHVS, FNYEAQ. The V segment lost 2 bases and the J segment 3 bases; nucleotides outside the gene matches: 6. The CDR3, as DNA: TGTGCCAGCAGCTTACTAGCGGGGGGTTCAGTCTACAATGAGCAGTTCTTC. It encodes CASSLLAGGSVYNEQFF.

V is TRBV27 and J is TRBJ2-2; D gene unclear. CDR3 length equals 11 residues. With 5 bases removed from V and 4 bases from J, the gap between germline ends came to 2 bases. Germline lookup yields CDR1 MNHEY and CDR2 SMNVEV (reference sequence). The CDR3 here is CASSSTGELFF. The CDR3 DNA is TGTGCCAGCAGTAGCACCGGGGAGCTGTTTTTT.